The TCR beta chain described here comes from a study of T cells in Graves' hyperthyroidism and ophthalmopathy. The CDR3 is 12 amino acids. Germline CDR1 and CDR2: DFQATT and SNEGSKA (reference sequence). V was cut by 3 bases and J by 6 bases, with 11 bases left in between. The investigators amplified TCR beta CDR3 regions from RNA transcripts. HTBI primers were the set used in a first-round RT-PCR of the TCR CDR3. TCRdb itself ran the multiplex PCR reads through MiXCR, one entry per CDR3 protein. The data hold approximately 570,000 distinct CDR3 sequences, with approximately 20% observed a single time. This clonotype showed up many times.

This sequence originates from a man aged 35 to 55 with Graves' ophthalmopathy. The chain couples TRBV20-1 to TRBJ1-1; D possibly corresponds to TRBD1 (6 bases). Sequences were obtained from blood. The chain's CDR3 is CSARDRTAEAFF. CDR3 bases: TGCAGTGCTAGGGATAGGACAGCTGAAGCTTTCTTT.